The TCR beta chain under discussion was sequenced for a study of Graves' ophthalmopathy and Graves' hyperthyroidism. Scientists amplified the TCR beta CDR3 regions from RNA transcripts. HTBI primers served in a first-round RT-PCR, which a second-round multiplex PCR followed. TCRdb fed the multiplex PCR reads into MiXCR, producing one record per CDR3 protein. The table lists a few hundred thousand distinct CDR3 sequences, just under 40% of them singletons. The CDR3 covers 18 residues. The V and J ends lost 2 bases and 1 base, in that order; junction bases with no gene match: 7. Germline CDR1 KGHDR, CDR2 SFDVKD. This clonotype was detected ten times or more.

The rearrangement joins TRBV24-1 to TRBJ2-6; 7 bases are shared with TRBD1. Specimen: peripheral blood or thyroid tissue (not recorded which). This clonotype originated in an adult man with Graves' hyperthyroidism. The CDR3 loop reads CATSDSPGQRSGANVLTF. As DNA, the CDR3 is TGTGCCACCAGTGATTCGCCGGGACAGCGTTCTGGGGCCAACGTCCTGACTTTC.